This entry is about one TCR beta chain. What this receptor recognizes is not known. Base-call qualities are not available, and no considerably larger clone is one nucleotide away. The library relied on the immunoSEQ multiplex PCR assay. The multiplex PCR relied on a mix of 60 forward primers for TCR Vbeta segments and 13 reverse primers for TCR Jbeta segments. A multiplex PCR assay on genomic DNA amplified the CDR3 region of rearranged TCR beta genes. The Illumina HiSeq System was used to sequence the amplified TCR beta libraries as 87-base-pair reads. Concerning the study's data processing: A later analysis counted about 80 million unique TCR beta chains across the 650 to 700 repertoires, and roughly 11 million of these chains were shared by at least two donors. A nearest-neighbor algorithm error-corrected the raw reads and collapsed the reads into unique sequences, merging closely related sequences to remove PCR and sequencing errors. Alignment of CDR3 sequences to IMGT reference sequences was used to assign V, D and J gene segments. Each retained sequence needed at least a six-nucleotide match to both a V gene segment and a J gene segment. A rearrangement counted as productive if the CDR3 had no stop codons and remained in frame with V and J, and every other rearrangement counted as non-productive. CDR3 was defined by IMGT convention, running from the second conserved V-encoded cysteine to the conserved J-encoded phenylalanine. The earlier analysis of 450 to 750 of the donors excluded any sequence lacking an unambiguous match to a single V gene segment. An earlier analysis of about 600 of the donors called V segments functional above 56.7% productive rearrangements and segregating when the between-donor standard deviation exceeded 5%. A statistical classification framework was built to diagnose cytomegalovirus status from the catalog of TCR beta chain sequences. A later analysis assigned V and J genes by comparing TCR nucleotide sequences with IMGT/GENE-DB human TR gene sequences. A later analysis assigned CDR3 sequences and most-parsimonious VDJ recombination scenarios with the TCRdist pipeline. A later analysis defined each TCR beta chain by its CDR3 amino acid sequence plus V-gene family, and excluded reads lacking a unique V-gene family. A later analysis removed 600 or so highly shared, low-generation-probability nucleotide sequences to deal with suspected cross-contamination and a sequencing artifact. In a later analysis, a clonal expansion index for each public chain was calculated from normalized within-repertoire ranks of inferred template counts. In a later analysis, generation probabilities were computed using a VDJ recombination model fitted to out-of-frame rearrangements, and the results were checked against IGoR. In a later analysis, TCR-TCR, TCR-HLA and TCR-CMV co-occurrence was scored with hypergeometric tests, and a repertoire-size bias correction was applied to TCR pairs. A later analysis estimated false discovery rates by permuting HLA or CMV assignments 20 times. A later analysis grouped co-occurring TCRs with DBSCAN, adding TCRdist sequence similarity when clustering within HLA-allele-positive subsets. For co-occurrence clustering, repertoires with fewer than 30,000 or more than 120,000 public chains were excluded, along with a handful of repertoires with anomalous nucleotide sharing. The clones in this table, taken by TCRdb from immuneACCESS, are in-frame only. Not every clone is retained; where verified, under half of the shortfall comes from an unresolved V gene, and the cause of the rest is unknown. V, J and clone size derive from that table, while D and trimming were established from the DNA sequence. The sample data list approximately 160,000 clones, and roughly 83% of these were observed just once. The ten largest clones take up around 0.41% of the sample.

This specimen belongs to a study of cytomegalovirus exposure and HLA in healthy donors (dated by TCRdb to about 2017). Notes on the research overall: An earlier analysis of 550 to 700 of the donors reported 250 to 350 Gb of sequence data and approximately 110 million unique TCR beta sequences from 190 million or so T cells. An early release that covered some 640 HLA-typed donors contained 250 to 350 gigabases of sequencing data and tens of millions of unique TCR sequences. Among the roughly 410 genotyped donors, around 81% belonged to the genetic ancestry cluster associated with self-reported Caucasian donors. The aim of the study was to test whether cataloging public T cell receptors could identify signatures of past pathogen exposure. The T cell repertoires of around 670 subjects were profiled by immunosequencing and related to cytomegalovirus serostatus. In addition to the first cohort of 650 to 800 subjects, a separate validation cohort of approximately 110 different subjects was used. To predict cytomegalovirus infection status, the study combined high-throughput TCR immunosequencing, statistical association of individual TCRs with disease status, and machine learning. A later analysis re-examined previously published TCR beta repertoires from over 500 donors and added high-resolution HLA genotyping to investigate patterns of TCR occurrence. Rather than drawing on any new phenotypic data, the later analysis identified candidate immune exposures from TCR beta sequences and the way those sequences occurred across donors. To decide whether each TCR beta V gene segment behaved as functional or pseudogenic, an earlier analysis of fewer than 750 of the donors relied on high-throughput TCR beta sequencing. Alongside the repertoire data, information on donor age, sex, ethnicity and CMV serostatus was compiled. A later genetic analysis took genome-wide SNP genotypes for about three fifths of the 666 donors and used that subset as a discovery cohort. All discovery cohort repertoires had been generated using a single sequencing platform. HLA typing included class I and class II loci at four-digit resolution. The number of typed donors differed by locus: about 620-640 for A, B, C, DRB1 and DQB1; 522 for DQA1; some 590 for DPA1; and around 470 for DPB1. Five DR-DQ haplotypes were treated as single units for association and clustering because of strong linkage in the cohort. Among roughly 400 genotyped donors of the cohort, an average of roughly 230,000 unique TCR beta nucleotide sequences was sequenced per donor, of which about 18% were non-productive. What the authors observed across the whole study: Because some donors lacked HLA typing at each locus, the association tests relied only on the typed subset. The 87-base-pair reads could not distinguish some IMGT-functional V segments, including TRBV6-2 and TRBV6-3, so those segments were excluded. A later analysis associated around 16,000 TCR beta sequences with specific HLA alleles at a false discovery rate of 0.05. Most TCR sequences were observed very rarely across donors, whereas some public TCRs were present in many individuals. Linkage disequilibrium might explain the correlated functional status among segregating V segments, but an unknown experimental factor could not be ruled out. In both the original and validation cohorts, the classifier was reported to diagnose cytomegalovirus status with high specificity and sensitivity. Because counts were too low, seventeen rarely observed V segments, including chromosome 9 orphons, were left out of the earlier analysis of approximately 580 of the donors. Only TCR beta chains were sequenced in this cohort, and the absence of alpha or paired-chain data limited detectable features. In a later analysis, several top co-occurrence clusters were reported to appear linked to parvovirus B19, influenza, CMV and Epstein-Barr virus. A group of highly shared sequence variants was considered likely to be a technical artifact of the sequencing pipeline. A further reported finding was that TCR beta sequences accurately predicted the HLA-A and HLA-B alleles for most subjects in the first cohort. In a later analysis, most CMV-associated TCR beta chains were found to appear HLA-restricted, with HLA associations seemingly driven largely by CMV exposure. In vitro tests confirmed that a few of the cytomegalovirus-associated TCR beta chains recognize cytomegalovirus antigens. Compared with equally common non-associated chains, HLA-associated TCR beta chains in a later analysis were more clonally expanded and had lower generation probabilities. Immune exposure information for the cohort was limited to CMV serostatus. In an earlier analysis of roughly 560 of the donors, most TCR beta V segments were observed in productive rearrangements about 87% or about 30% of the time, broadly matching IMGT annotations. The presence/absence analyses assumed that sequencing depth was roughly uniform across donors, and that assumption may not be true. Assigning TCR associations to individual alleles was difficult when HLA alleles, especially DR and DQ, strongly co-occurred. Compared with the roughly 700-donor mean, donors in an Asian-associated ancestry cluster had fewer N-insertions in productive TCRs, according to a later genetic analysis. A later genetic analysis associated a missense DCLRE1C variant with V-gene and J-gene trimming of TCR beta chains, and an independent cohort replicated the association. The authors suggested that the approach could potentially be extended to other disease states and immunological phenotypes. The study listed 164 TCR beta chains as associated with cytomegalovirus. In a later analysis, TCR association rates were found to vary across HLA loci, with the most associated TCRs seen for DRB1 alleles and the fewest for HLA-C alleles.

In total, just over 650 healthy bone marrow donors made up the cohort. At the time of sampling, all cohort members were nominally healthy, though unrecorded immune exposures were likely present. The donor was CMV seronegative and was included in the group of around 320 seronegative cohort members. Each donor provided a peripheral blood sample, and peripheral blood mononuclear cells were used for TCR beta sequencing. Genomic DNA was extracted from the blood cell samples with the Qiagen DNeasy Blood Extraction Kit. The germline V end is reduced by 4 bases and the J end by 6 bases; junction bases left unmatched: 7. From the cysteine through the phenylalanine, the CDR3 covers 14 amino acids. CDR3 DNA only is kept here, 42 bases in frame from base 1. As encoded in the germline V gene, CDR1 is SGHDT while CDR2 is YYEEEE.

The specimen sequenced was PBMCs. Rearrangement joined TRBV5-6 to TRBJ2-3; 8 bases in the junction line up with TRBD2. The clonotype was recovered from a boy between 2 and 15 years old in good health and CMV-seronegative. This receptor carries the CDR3 CASSPTGGSDTQYF. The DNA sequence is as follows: TGTGCCAGCAGCCCAACGGGGGGGTCGGATACGCAGTATTTT.